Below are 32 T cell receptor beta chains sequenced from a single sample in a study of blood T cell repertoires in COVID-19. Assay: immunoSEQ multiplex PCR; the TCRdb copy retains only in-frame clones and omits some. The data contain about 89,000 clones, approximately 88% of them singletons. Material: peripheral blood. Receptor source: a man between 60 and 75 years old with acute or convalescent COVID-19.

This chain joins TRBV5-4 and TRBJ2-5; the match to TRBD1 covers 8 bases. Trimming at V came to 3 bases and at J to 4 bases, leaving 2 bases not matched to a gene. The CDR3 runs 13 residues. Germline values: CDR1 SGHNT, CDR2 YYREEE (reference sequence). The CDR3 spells CASSWDRRETQYF. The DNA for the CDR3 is TGTGCCAGCAGCTGGGACAGGAGAGAGACCCAGTACTTC.

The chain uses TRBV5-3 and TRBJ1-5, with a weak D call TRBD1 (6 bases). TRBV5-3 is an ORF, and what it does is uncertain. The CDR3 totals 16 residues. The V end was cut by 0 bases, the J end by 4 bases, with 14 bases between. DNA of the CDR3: TGTGCCAGAAGCTTGGCCCGGGGGGCGGCGAATCAGCCCCAGCATTTT. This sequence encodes CARSLARGAANQPQHF.

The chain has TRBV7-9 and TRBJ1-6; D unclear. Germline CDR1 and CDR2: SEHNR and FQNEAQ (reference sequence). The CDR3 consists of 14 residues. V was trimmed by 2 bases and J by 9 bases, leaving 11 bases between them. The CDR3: CASSLPGFGSPLHF. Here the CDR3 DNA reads TGTGCCAGCAGCTTACCGGGGTTCGGTTCACCCCTCCACTTT.

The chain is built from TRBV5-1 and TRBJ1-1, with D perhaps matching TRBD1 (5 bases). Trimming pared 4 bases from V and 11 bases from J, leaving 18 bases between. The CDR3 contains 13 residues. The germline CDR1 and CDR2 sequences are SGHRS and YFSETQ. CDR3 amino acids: CASSPPGSHSAFF. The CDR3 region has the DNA TGCGCCAGCAGCCCGCCAGGGTCCCATTCGGCTTTCTTT.

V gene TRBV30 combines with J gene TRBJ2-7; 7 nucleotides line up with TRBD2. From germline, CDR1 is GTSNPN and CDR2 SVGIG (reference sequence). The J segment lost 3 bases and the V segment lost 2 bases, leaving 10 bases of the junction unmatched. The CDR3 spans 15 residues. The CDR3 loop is CAWSPPFASGYEQYF. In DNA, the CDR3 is TGTGCCTGGAGTCCTCCTTTCGCTAGCGGCTACGAGCAGTACTTC. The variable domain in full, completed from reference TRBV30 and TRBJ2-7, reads SQTIHQWPATLVQPVGSPLSLECTVEGTSNPNLYWYRQAAGRGLQLLFYSVGIGQISSEVPQNLSASRPQDRQFILSSKKLLLSDSGFYLCAWSPPFASGYEQYFGPGTRLTVT.

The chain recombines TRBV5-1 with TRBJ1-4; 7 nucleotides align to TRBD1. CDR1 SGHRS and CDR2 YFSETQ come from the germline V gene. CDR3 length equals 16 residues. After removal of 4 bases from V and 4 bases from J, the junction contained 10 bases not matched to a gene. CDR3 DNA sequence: TGCGCCAGCAGCCTGGGTAACAGGGGATATAATGAAAAACTGTTTTTT. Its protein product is CASSLGNRGYNEKLFF.

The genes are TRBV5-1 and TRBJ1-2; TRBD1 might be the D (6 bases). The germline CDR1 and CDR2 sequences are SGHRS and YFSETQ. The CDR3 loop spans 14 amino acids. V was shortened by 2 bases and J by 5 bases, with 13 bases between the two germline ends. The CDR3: CASSLNRDIYGYTF. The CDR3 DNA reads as TGCGCCAGCAGCTTAAACCGGGACATATATGGCTACACCTTC.

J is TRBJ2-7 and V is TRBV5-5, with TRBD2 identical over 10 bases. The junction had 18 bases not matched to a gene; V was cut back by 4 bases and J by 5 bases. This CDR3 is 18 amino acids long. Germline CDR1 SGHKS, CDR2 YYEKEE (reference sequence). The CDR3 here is CASSLNPSGGSRGHEQYF. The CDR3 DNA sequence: TGTGCCAGCAGCCTTAACCCTAGCGGGGGTTCACGGGGGCACGAGCAGTACTTC.

CDR3 DNA sequence: TGCAGCGTTGCCCCTCAGGGGGACCAGGGGACCCAGTACTTC. It encodes CSVAPQGDQGTQYF. The chain links TRBV29-1 to TRBJ2-5; 7 nucleotides line up with TRBD1. The length of the CDR3 is 14 residues. Germline-derived CDR1 and CDR2 are SQVTM and ANQGSEA. The J segment lost 7 bases and the V segment lost 4 bases, leaving 12 bases of the junction unmatched.

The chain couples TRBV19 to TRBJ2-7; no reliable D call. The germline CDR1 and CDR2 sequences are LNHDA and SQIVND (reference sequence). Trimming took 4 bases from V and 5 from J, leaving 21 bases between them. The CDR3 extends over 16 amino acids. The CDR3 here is CASSTRGGVARHEQYF. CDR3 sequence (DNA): TGTGCCAGTAGTACACGAGGCGGCGTGGCACGCCACGAGCAGTACTTC.

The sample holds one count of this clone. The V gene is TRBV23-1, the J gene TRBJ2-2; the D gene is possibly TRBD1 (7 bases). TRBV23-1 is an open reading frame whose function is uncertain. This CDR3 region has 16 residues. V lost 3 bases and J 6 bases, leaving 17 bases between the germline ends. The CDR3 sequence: CASSQSSGGRAGELFF. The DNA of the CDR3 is TGCGCCAGCAGTCAGTCGTCAGGGGGGCGCGCCGGGGAGCTGTTTTTT.

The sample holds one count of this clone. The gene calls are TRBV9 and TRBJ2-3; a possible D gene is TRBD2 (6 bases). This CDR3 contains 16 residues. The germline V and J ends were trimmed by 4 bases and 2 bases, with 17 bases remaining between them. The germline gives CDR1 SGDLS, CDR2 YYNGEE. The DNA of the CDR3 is TGTGCCAGCAGCATCGAGATGGCGGGGAACACAGATACGCAGTATTTT. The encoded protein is CASSIEMAGNTDTQYF.

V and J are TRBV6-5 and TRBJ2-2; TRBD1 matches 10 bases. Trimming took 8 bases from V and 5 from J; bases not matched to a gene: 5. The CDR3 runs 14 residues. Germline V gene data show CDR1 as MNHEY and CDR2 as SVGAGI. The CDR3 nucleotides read TGTGCCAGCCTGGGACAGGGGAGAACCGGGGAGCTGTTTTTT. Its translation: CASLGQGRTGELFF.

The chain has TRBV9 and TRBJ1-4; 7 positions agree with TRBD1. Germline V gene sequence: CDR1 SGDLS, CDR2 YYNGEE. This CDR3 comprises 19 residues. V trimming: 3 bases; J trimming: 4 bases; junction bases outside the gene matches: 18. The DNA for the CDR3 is TGTGCCAGCAGCGCGGCGGCCGGGACAGCGTCCCCTATTAATGAAAAACTGTTTTTT. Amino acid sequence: CASSAAAGTASPINEKLFF.

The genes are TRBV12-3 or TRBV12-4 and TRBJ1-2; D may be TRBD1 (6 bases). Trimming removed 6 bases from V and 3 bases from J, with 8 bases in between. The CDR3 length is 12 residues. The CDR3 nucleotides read TGTGCCAGCAGCCCAGGGGACTATGGCTACACCTTC. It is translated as CASSPGDYGYTF.

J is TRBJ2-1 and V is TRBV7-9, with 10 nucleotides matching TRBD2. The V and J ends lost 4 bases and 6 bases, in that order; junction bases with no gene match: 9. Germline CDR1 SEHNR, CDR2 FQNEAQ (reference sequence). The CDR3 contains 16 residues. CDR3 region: CASSYPVASGSNEQFF. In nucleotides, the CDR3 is TGTGCCAGCAGCTACCCGGTGGCTAGCGGGAGCAATGAGCAGTTCTTC.

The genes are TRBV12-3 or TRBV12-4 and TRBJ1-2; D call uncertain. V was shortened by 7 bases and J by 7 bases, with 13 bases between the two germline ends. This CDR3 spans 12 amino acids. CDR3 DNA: TGTGCCAGCACCAAGTCTGCGTCTGGCTACACCTTC. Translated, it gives CASTKSASGYTF.

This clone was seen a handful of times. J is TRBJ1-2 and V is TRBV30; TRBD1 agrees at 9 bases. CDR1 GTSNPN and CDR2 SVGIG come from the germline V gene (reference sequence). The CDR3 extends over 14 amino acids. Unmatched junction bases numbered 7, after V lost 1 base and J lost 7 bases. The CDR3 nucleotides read TGTGCCTGGAGTGCAATACAGGGGGCGGGTGGCTACACCTTC. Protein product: CAWSAIQGAGGYTF.

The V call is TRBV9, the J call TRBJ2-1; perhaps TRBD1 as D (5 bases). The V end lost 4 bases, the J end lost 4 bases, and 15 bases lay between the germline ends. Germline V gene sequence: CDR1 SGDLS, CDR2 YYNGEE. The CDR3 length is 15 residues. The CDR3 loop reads CASSTGDSFYNEQFF. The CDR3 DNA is TGTGCCAGCAGCACCGGAGACAGCTTTTACAATGAGCAGTTCTTC.

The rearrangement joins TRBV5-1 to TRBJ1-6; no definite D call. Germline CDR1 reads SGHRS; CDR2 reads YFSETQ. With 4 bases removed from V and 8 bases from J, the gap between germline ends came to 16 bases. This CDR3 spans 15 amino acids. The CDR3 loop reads CASSLNRAGDSPLHF. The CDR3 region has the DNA TGCGCCAGCAGCCTAAACCGGGCGGGTGATTCACCCCTCCACTTT.

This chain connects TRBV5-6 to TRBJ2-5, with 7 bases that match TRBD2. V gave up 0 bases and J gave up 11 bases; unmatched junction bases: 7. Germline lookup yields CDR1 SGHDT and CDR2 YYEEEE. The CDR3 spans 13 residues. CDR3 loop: CASSLGLARPQYF. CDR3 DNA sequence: TGTGCCAGCAGCTTGGGACTAGCAAGACCTCAGTACTTC.

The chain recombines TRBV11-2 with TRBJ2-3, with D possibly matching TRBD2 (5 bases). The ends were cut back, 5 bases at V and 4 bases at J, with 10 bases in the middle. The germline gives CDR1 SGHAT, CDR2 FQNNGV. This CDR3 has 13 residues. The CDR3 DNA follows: TGTGCCAGCAGCCCTTCCGGGGCAGATACGCAGTATTTT. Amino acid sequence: CASSPSGADTQYF.

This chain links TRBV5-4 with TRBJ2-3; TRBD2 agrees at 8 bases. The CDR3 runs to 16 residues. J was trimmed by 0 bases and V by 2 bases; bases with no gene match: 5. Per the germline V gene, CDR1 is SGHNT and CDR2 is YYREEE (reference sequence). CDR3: CASSFPSSGSTDTQYF. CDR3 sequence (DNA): TGTGCCAGCAGCTTTCCGTCTAGCGGGAGCACAGATACGCAGTATTTT.

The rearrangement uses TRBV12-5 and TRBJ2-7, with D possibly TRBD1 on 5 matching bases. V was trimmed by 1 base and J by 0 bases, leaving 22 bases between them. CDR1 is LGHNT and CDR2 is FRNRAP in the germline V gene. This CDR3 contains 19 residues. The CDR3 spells CASGLGSWVMGQSSYEQYF. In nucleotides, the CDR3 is TGTGCTAGTGGTTTGGGTTCATGGGTAATGGGGCAGAGCTCCTACGAGCAGTACTTC. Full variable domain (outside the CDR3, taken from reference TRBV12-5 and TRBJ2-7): DARVTQTPRHKVTEMGQEVTMRCQPILGHNTVFWYRQTMMQGLELLAYFRNRAPLDDSGMPKDRFSAEMPDATLATLKIQPSEPRDSAVYFCASGLGSWVMGQSSYEQYFGPGTRLTVT.

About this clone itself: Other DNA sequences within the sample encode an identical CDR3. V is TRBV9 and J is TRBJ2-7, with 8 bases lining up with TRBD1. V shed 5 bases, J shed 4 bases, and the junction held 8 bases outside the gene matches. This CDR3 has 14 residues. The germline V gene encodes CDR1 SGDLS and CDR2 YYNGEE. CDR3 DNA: TGTGCCAGCAGTCCAGGACAGGGCCGGTACGAGCAGTACTTC. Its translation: CASSPGQGRYEQYF. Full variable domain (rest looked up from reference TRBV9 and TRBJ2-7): DSGVTQTPKHLITATGQRVTLRCSPRSGDLSVYWYQQSLDQGLQFLIQYYNGEERAKGNILERFSAQQFPDLHSELNLSSLELGDSALYFCASSPGQGRYEQYFGPGTRLTVT.

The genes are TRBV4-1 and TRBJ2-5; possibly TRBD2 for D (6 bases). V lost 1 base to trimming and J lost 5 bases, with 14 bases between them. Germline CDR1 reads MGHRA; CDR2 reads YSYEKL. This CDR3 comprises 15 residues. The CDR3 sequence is CASSQAPTSGETQYF. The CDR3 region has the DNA TGCGCCAGCAGCCAAGCTCCGACTAGTGGTGAGACCCAGTACTTC.

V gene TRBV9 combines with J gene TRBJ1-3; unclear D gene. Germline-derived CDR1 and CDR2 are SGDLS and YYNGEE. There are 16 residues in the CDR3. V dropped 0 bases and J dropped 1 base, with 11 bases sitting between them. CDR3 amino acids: CASSVDLRGSGNTIYF. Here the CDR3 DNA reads TGTGCCAGCAGCGTAGATTTGCGGGGATCTGGAAACACCATATATTTT.

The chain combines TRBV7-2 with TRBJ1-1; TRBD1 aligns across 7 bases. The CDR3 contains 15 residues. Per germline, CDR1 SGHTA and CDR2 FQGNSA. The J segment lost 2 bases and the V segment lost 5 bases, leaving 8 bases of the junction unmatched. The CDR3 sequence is CASSDYRGQNTEAFF. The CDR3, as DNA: TGTGCCAGCAGCGATTACAGGGGACAAAACACTGAAGCTTTCTTT.

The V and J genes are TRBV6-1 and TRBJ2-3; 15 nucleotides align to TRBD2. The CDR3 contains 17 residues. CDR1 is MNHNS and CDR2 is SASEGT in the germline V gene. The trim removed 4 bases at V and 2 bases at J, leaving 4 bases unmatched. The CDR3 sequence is CASSVGTSGGNTDTQYF. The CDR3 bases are TGTGCCAGCAGTGTCGGGACTAGCGGGGGGAACACAGATACGCAGTATTTT.

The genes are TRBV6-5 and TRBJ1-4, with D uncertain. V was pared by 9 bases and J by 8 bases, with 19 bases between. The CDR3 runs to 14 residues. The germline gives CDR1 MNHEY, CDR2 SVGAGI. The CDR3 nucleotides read TGTGCCAGAAAAACGCTTGGCAGAAAAGAAAAACTGTTTTTT. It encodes CARKTLGRKEKLFF.

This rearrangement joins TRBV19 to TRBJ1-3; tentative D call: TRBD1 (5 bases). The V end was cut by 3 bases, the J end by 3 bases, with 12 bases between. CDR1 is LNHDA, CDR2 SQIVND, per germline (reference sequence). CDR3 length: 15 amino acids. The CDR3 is CASSIQQELGNTIYF. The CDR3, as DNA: TGTGCCAGTAGTATCCAACAGGAACTTGGAAACACCATATATTTT.

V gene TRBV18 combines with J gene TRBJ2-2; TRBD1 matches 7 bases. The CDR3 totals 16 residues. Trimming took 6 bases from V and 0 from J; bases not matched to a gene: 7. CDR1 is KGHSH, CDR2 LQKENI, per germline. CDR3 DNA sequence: TGTGCCAGCTCGAACTCTCAGGGGGCGAACACCGGGGAGCTGTTTTTT. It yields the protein CASSNSQGANTGELFF.